This T cell receptor (beta chain) was identified during a study of blood T cells in healthy people across ages. The study, taken as a whole, reports: Samples with more naive T cells showed higher observed beta diversity. Those diversity estimates obtained from one million T cells were thought to be underestimates.

The authors ran a second PCR of roughly 6 to 11 cycles using a sample-barcoded 5' primer and a J-beta primer mix. Every cDNA was tagged by a template-switch adaptor with 12 random nucleotides. One entry per CDR3 protein, called by TCRdb with MiXCR from the 5' RACE reads. The data contain fewer than 2,000,000 distinct CDR3 sequences, approximately 40% of them singletons. Germline V gene sequence: CDR1 DFQATT, CDR2 SNEGSKA (reference sequence). Trimming pared 5 bases from V and 5 bases from J, leaving 7 bases between. The CDR3 covers 11 residues. A remark on this clonotype: Antigen unknown.

The V gene is TRBV20-1, the J gene TRBJ1-3; no reliable D call. Sequencing used blood. This sequence originates from a human donor in good health. The DNA for the CDR3 is TGCAGTGCTTATAAGAGAAACACCATATATTTT. This encodes CSAYKRNTIYF.